The entry below describes one T cell receptor (beta chain). In the original workflow: Quantification of nucleated cells was approximated via reference gene primer amplification. Sequencing used immunoSEQ multiplex PCR; TCRdb keeps in-frame clones, though not all of them. From that table come the V and J calls and clone size; the DNA was used to work out D and trimming. In the table there are 350,000 to 400,000 clones, 85% to 90% of which are singletons. The germline V gene has CDR1 MDHEN and CDR2 SYDVKM. CDR3 size: 16 residues. The ends were cut back, 2 bases at V and 0 bases at J, with 13 bases in the middle. The sample is drawn from a study of blood T cell repertoires in COVID-19. Background on the study: Samples of COVID-19 (acute and convalescent) were obtained from the United States, Italy and Spain. T cells, B-cell-depleted T cells, or PBMCs supplied cDNA or gDNA.

The TCR originated in a man in his late teens or twenties with active or convalescent COVID-19. The chain combines TRBV28 with TRBJ1-2, with D unresolved. Sequenced material: peripheral blood. The CDR3 region has the DNA TGTGCCAGCAGTTTAGTAGTAGTTCTATCTAACTATGGCTACACCTTC. Translated, it gives CASSLVVVLSNYGYTF.